Shown below are 27 T cell receptor beta chains from a single sample sequenced in a study of blood T cell repertoires in COVID-19. TCRdb's table, derived via immunoSEQ multiplex PCR, lists solely in-frame clones and lacks some. The sample carries fewer than 350,000 clones, approximately 86% recorded once. The sequenced material came from peripheral blood. The origin of the receptors is a man aged 25 to 40 with COVID-19, enrolled during active disease.

This sequence joins TRBV5-1 and TRBJ1-1; 8 nucleotides agree with TRBD1. J lost 3 bases, V lost 4 bases, and 8 bases had no gene match. Germline CDR1 SGHRS, CDR2 YFSETQ. The CDR3 totals 15 residues. The CDR3 reads CASSVPGQAYTEAFF. The CDR3, as DNA: TGCGCCAGCAGCGTACCGGGACAGGCCTACACTGAAGCTTTCTTT.

The gene calls are TRBV6-1 and TRBJ2-1; possible D gene TRBD2, 6 bases. V lost 7 bases and J 0 bases, leaving 10 bases between the germline ends. Germline assignment: CDR1 MNHNS and CDR2 SASEGT. The CDR3 is 14 residues long. CDR3 amino acids: CASTGVASYNEQFF. Written as DNA, the CDR3 is TGTGCCAGCACGGGGGTCGCCTCCTACAATGAGCAGTTCTTC.

With regard to this clone: Other DNA sequences in this specimen translate into the identical CDR3. J is TRBJ2-3 and V is TRBV18; TRBD2 is a possible D gene (6 bases). V lost 3 bases, J lost 3 bases, and 10 bases lay in between. The germline CDR1 and CDR2 sequences are KGHSH and LQKENI. This CDR3 contains 14 residues. The CDR3, as DNA: TGTGCCAGCTCACCGGGTCTAGCGACAGATACGCAGTATTTT. Protein sequence: CASSPGLATDTQYF.

This clone has a single count. The chain uses TRBV18 and TRBJ2-7, with TRBD2 identical over 8 bases. CDR1 and CDR2 from the germline V gene are KGHSH and LQKENI. The CDR3 has 15 residues. V dropped 0 bases and J dropped 4; count of bases not matched to a gene: 5. The CDR3 DNA is TGTGCCAGCTCACCACCAGGGGCTAGCGGGTACGAGCAGTACTTC. This gives the protein CASSPPGASGYEQYF.

The chain couples TRBV7-3 to TRBJ2-6; D call uncertain. V lost 3 bases and J lost 3, with 3 bases in between. This CDR3 region has 13 residues. Germline V gene lookup returns CDR1 SGHTA and CDR2 FQGTGA. CDR3 sequence reads: CASSFYGANVLTF. In DNA, the CDR3 is TGTGCCAGCAGCTTCTATGGGGCCAACGTCCTGACTTTC.

The chain is built from TRBV21-1 and TRBJ2-3; TRBD1, as called in the table, went unchecked against the DNA. TRBV21-1 is annotated as a pseudogene. This CDR3 spans 19 amino acids. Here the CDR3 reads CASTTIRDRDPQRADTQYF. The CDR3 DNA is TGTGCCAGCACTACGATCCGGGACAGGGACCCCCAGCGGGCAGATACGCAGTATTTT.

The CDR3 sequence is CASSKGLRFAEAFF. The CDR3 nucleotides are TGTGCCAGCAGTAAGGGGCTCCGTTTCGCTGAAGCTTTCTTT. This chain connects TRBV6-5 to TRBJ1-1; D might be TRBD1 (5 bases). Germline V gives CDR1 MNHEY, CDR2 SVGAGI. This CDR3 has 14 amino acids. Trimming cost V 5 bases and J 6 bases, with 16 bases left between them.

The chain joins TRBV5-4 to TRBJ2-7; 8 bases match TRBD1. The CDR3 loop spans 14 amino acids. Germline V CDR1 and CDR2: SGHNT, YYREEE (reference sequence). Trimming cost V 4 bases and J 4 bases; bases outside gene matches: 7. CDR3 DNA: TGTGCCAGCAGCCTACGGACAGGGATGTACGAGCAGTACTTC. Its protein product is CASSLRTGMYEQYF.

The genes are TRBV6-2 or TRBV6-3 and TRBJ1-2; no firm D call. V dropped 6 bases and J dropped 3 bases, with 14 bases sitting between them. CDR3 length: 14 residues. Germline V gene sequence: CDR1 MNHEY, CDR2 SVGEGT. CDR3 loop: CASSLRVGDYGYTF. DNA for the CDR3: TGTGCCAGCAGCCTAAGGGTCGGGGACTATGGCTACACCTTC.

The chain employs TRBV19 and TRBJ2-5; 9 nucleotides align to TRBD1. J gave up 9 bases and V 5 bases, and 13 bases lay outside the gene matches. Per germline, CDR1 LNHDA and CDR2 SQIVND (reference sequence). This CDR3 comprises 15 residues. The CDR3 DNA reads TGTGCCAGTAGTTCCTCCGGGACAGGGACCCGGGCCCAGTACTTC. Residues: CASSSSGTGTRAQYF.

The rearrangement joins TRBV6-4 to TRBJ2-3; a weak D match, TRBD2 (6 bases). This CDR3 spans 14 amino acids. V was cut by 3 bases and J by 3 bases, with 10 bases left in between. The V gene's germline CDR1 is MRHNA and CDR2 SNTAGT. This CDR3 is CASSDAGTTDTQYF. CDR3 nucleotides: TGTGCCAGCAGTGATGCCGGGACTACAGATACGCAGTATTTT.

This chain connects TRBV5-6 to TRBJ1-6; 7 nucleotides agree with TRBD1. Germline lookup yields CDR1 SGHDT and CDR2 YYEEEE. The J segment lost 10 bases and the V segment lost 3 bases, leaving 13 bases of the junction unmatched. The CDR3 extends over 16 amino acids. CDR3 protein: CASSSPGGRVGSPLHF. In nucleotides, the CDR3 is TGTGCCAGCAGCTCGCCAGGGGGTCGCGTTGGGTCACCCCTCCACTTT.

V usage is TRBV19 and J usage is TRBJ2-1; D may be TRBD2 (6 bases). The CDR3 contains 17 residues. Trimming shortened V by 5 bases and J by 0 bases, and 17 bases separated the two germline ends. CDR1 and CDR2 (germline): LNHDA, SQIVND (reference sequence). CDR3 sequence: CASSGDSRRGSYNEQFF. The CDR3 region has the DNA TGTGCCAGTAGTGGGGACTCGCGGAGGGGCTCCTACAATGAGCAGTTCTTC.

CDR3 region: CASSPWRDGPYEQYF. CDR3 nucleotides: TGTGCCAGCAGCCCCTGGCGGGACGGTCCCTACGAGCAGTACTTC. V and J are TRBV7-2 and TRBJ2-7; the D gene is possibly TRBD2 (6 bases). From germline, CDR1 is SGHTA and CDR2 FQGNSA. The CDR3 contains 15 residues. Trimming shortened V by 5 bases and J by 2 bases, and 16 bases separated the two germline ends.

The CDR3 loop is CATSRGLAGATGETQYF. Here the CDR3 DNA reads TGTGCCACCAGCAGAGGACTAGCGGGAGCTACCGGGGAGACCCAGTACTTC. The chain uses TRBV15 and TRBJ2-5; 12 bases line up with TRBD2. In germline, CDR1 is LNHNV, CDR2 YYDKDF (reference sequence). V gave up 1 base and J gave up 5 bases; unmatched junction bases: 8. This CDR3 is 17 amino acids long.

V is TRBV9 and J is TRBJ2-1, with TRBD1 identical over 10 bases. V lost 3 bases, J lost 4 bases, and 4 bases stayed unmatched. CDR1 is SGDLS and CDR2 is YYNGEE in the germline V gene. The CDR3 is 15 residues long. In DNA, the CDR3 is TGTGCCAGCAGCGGCCGGACAGGGGGTTACAATGAGCAGTTCTTC. Protein: CASSGRTGGYNEQFF.

V gene TRBV19 combines with J gene TRBJ2-1; TRBD1 aligns across 8 bases. Germline V gene lookup returns CDR1 LNHDA and CDR2 SQIVND (reference sequence). The V gene end was trimmed by 11 bases and the J gene end by 5 bases; junction bases not matched to a gene: 8. This CDR3 comprises 13 residues. The CDR3, as DNA: TGTGCCGTCAGGGGGCGGGTGGACAATGAGCAGTTCTTC. Translating gives CAVRGRVDNEQFF.

The V and J genes are TRBV18 and TRBJ1-4; tentative D call: TRBD1 (5 bases). V was shortened by 3 bases and J by 4 bases, with 12 bases between the two germline ends. The CDR3 consists of 15 residues. Germline-derived CDR1 and CDR2 are KGHSH and LQKENI. DNA of the CDR3: TGTGCCAGCTCACCTGGAGGGACCGGTAATGAAAAACTGTTTTTT. Encoded protein: CASSPGGTGNEKLFF.

The gene calls are TRBV2 and TRBJ1-5, with D possibly matching TRBD1 (6 bases). The germline V and J ends were trimmed by 4 bases and 0 bases, with 16 bases remaining between them. The CDR3 is made up of 17 amino acids. Germline values: CDR1 SNHLY, CDR2 FYNNEI. CDR3 bases: TGTGCCAGCAGTGTTCTCACCGGGGACAATAGCAATCAGCCCCAGCATTTT. It yields the protein CASSVLTGDNSNQPQHF.

This chain links TRBV6-5 with TRBJ1-2; D not resolved. V shed 9 bases and J shed 7 bases, with 24 bases lying between them. Germline V gene sequence: CDR1 MNHEY, CDR2 SVGAGI. CDR3 length equals 15 residues. In DNA, the CDR3 is TGTGCCAGTAGATGGAGGGCGGACCTATGGAGTGGCTACACCTTC. Amino acid sequence: CASRWRADLWSGYTF.

The chain combines TRBV28 with TRBJ1-2; 7 bases line up with TRBD1. J was trimmed by 7 bases and V by 6 bases; bases with no gene match: 8. The CDR3 is made up of 13 amino acids. CDR1 is MDHEN and CDR2 is SYDVKM in the germline V gene. The chain's CDR3 is CASREQGMGGYTF. The CDR3 bases are TGTGCCAGCAGGGAACAGGGGATGGGTGGCTACACCTTC.

This chain joins TRBV5-4 and TRBJ1-4; 10 bases match TRBD1. Germline-derived CDR1 and CDR2 are SGHNT and YYREEE (reference sequence). The length of the CDR3 is 14 residues. The trim removed 4 bases at V and 8 bases at J, leaving 5 bases unmatched. CDR3 bases: TGTGCCAGCAGCCAAGGGACAGGGGAGGAAAAACTGTTTTTT. This codes for CASSQGTGEEKLFF.

This chain connects TRBV3-1 (or the pseudogene TRBV3-2) to TRBJ2-5; 7 positions match TRBD2. CDR3 length: 13 residues. The V gene's germline CDR1 is LGHDT and CDR2 YNNKEL (reference sequence). V was clipped by 4 bases and J by 1 base; unmatched bases: 0. The CDR3 nucleotides read TGTGCCAGCAGCCCTAGCGGCCAAGAGACCCAGTACTTC. It translates to CASSPSGQETQYF.

The gene calls are TRBV28 and TRBJ1-2, with TRBD1 matching 11 bases. Germline assignment: CDR1 MDHEN and CDR2 SYDVKM. V shed 3 bases and J 5 bases; nucleotides not matched to a gene: 8. CDR3 size: 16 residues. For the CDR3, the DNA is TGTGCCAGCAGTTTTAACGGACAGGGGGCTCGTTATGGCTACACCTTC. Its translation is CASSFNGQGARYGYTF.

This clone was picked up a small number of times. The chain employs TRBV6-5 and TRBJ2-2; D is unclear. The CDR3 is 16 residues long. From germline, CDR1 is MNHEY and CDR2 SVGAGI. The ends were cut back, 3 bases at V and 1 base at J, with 12 bases in the middle. CDR3 residues: CASSYEASLNTGELFF. The CDR3 region has the DNA TGTGCCAGCAGTTATGAAGCGAGCTTGAACACCGGGGAGCTGTTTTTT.

The rearrangement links TRBV4-2 to TRBJ2-1; D unclear. This CDR3 comprises 16 residues. Trimming pared 0 bases from V and 0 bases from J, leaving 9 bases between. The germline CDR1 and CDR2 sequences are LGHNA and YNFKEQ. The DNA of the CDR3 is TGTGCCAGCAGCCAAGAGGCTTCTCCCTCCTACAATGAGCAGTTCTTC. It codes for CASSQEASPSYNEQFF.

CDR3 in amino acids: CASNDSGGDSPLHF. In nucleotides, the CDR3 is TGTGCCAGCAACGATTCCGGGGGGGACTCACCCCTCCACTTT. The genes are TRBV6-5 and TRBJ1-6; D may be TRBD1 (5 bases). Germline V gene data show CDR1 as MNHEY and CDR2 as SVGAGI. V lost 7 bases to trimming and J lost 10 bases, with 17 bases between them. CDR3 length: 14 residues.